This T cell receptor beta chain was recovered during a study of beta chain features in type 1 diabetes (dated by TCRdb to the late 2010s). Broadly, across the study: Mean age, gender distribution, total cell number and subset yield did not differ between patients and healthy donors. Across all samples, approximately 100 million sorted cells were examined, and cell number per subset correlated strongly with RNA yield. In the study, TCRB repertoires of sorted circulating CD4+ T cell subsets from recently diagnosed type 1 diabetes patients were compared with those of matched healthy donors. Whereas all 30 or so donors provided naive and central memory subsets, regulatory and stem cell-like memory subsets were isolated from just 8 patients and about eight healthy donors. Overall results and qualifications from the work: Naive, central memory and regulatory TCRB repertoires appeared to be more alike among patients than among healthy donors. PCR may preferentially amplify shorter templates, but because patient and control samples were amplified and corrected together, any resulting skew would affect both groups equally. At VDJ recombination sites, type 1 diabetes patients had fewer insertions and more deleted nucleotides, which implies abnormalities in thymic rearrangement. In all four CD4+ subsets, TCRB CDR3 length was moderately but significantly shorter in type 1 diabetes patients. Because cDNA rather than genomic DNA was sequenced, highly expressing activated cells could have been over-represented, although no difference in activation and CD3 levels was found between groups. HLA sub-analyses involved small numbers of individuals, so any influence of HLA type on TCRB rearrangement remained unresolved.

All of the isolated RNA was reverse transcribed with the High Capacity cDNA Reverse Transcription Kit, so expressed TCRB transcripts were sequenced. Naive, central memory and regulatory T cell samples underwent deep immunoSEQ sequencing, averaging approximately 3.3 million total reads per sample. After sorted cells were lysed in RLT buffer, RNA was extracted with DNase-treated RNeasy Micro or Mini kits, with the choice depending on cell number. To prevent cross-contamination, every cell subset was processed on its own, while patient and healthy donor samples were processed together. The immunoSEQ multiplex PCR was used to amplify TCRB sequences from cDNA, yielding 87-bp fragments that span the CDR3 region. Sequencing of the amplicons was done on the Illumina HiSeq platform. As for how the authors treated the data: Synthetic template baselines were used to correct PCR bias computationally, reads within Hamming distance 2 were collapsed, and singletons that could not be merged were discarded. Reads were aligned against IMGT to assign V, D and J genes, CDR3 length and insertions or deletions at six rearrangement sites. Within each subset, clonotype counts were normalized to the number of sorted cells before true diversity and Gini coefficients were calculated with the tcR R package. Repertoire sharing was quantified using the overlap coefficient calculated on TCRB nucleotide sequences. Out-of-frame TCRB sequences from naive cells were analyzed to stand in for the pre-selection repertoire. Sourced from immuneACCESS, this table was stored by TCRdb with only in-frame sequences that have V and J called. A share of the clones is absent; for the studies checked, an unresolved V gene accounts for under half, and the remainder has no known explanation. V and J calls plus clone size are reproduced from that table; the DNA served to infer D and trimming. The sample data list roughly 350,000 clones, and approximately 11% of these were observed just once. Together, the top ten hold just over 0.015% of the sample.

From the germline V gene, CDR1 is KGHSH and CDR2 is LQKENI. The CDR3, cysteine through phenylalanine, is 13 amino acids long. The retained sequence is limited to the CDR3, 39 bases, with the frame set at the first base. Trimming leaves V shorter by 8 bases and J shorter by 7 bases, with the junction holding 8 bases beyond the gene matches. A single peripheral blood draw of roughly 0.11 L on average was collected from each donor into heparinised tubes. Using a panel that included CD45RO, CCR7, CD25, CD127, CD95 and CD27, naive, central memory, regulatory and stem cell-like memory CD4+ T cells were sorted on a BD FACSAria II. Every sorted population had a purity above 95%. PBMCs were isolated right away by Lymphoprep density gradient centrifugation and were stained directly, without culture. Samples were stained and sorted in pairs, with one healthy donor and one patient per experiment, so that batch effects were minimized.

This clone was found a few times. The antigen this receptor binds is unknown. Base quality data are lacking; no much larger clone is found one base away. The sample taken for sequencing was naive CD4+ T cells from blood. Sample cell subset or site, as interpreted from the label and publication: true naive CD4+ T cells. The source of this sequence is a woman in her 30s in good health. Rearrangement joined TRBV18 to TRBJ1-1; 9 of the junction bases match TRBD1. The DNA reads TGTGCCAGCACGACAGGGGGGTTTGGTGAAGCTTTCTTT. Its translation is CASTTGGFGEAFF. With the portions outside the CDR3 filled from the reference TRBV18 and TRBJ1-1 genes, the complete variable region becomes NAGVMQNPRHLVRRRGQEARLRCSPMKGHSHVYWYRQLPEEGLKFMVYLQKENIIDESGMPKERFSAEFPKEGPSILRIQQVVRGDSAAYFCASTTGGFGEAFFGQGTRLTVV.